Shown below are 17 T cell receptor beta chains from a single sample sequenced in a study of shared clonotypes between healthy human individuals. CD8 cells regarded as naive lacked CD45RO, were positively chosen for CCR7, and omitted terminally differentiated effector memory CD45RA+ cells. Clones were read by immunoSEQ multiplex PCR, and TCRdb kept only the in-frame ones, dropping some. The sample contains roughly 2,000,000 clones, about 95% of which appear only once. The sequenced sample was naive CD8+ T cells sorted from blood. These receptors were obtained from a man younger than 35 in good health.

This chain links TRBV7-9 with TRBJ2-7; 9 bases line up with TRBD1. V shed 5 bases, J shed 3 bases, and the junction held 8 bases outside the gene matches. The length of the CDR3 is 15 residues. Germline assignment: CDR1 SEHNR and CDR2 FQNEAQ (reference sequence). CDR3 in amino acids: CASSPTGTGIYEQYF. CDR3 in DNA: TGTGCCAGCAGCCCGACCGGGACAGGGATCTACGAGCAGTACTTC. Full variable domain (remainder filled in from reference TRBV7-9 and TRBJ2-7): DTGVSQNPRHKITKRGQNVTFRCDPISEHNRLYWYRQTLGQGPEFLTYFQNEAQLEKSRLLSDRFSAERPKGSFSTLEIQRTEQGDSAMYLCASSPTGTGIYEQYFGPGTRLTVT.

Note on this clone: A junction end diverges from the germline sequence, so it may reflect a read error. The rearrangement joins TRBV7-7 to TRBJ2-1; 13 nucleotides agree with TRBD2. The CDR3 totals 16 residues. Germline lookup yields CDR1 SSHAT and CDR2 FNYEAQ (reference sequence). The DNA of the CDR3 is TGTGCTAGCAGCTACCGACTAGCGGGGGGTCAGGATGAGCAGTTCTTC. It yields the protein CASSYRLAGGQDEQFF. The full variable domain, rest sourced from reference TRBV7-7 and TRBJ2-1, is GAGVSQSPRYKVTKRGQDVTLRCDPISSHATLYWYQQALGQGPEFLTYFNYEAQPDKSGLPSDRFSAERPEGSISTLTIQRTEQRDSAMYRCASSYRLAGGQDEQFFGPGTRLTVL.

The chain carries TRBV15 and TRBJ2-7; maybe TRBD2 (6 bases). CDR3 length: 13 residues. The germline V gene encodes CDR1 LNHNV and CDR2 YYDKDF (reference sequence). Trimming shortened V by 3 bases and J by 11 bases, and 17 bases separated the two germline ends. The CDR3 DNA follows: TGTGCCACCAGCAGCCTAACAACGGGGGAGAAGTACTTC. It specifies CATSSLTTGEKYF.

The table lists this clone with a count of one. This chain connects TRBV5-6 to TRBJ2-4; maybe TRBD1 (6 bases). V dropped 4 bases and J dropped 0 bases, with 14 bases sitting between them. CDR1 and CDR2 (germline): SGHDT, YYEEEE. The CDR3 runs to 16 residues. This CDR3 reads CASSPWTALAKNIQYF. CDR3 nucleotides: TGTGCCAGCAGCCCTTGGACAGCCTTAGCCAAAAACATTCAGTACTTC.

The V and J genes are TRBV19 and TRBJ1-2; TRBD1 matches at 7 bases. Per germline, CDR1 LNHDA and CDR2 SQIVND (reference sequence). CDR3 length: 15 residues. The trim removed 3 bases at V and 8 bases at J, leaving 12 bases unmatched. CDR3 coding DNA: TGTGCCAGTAGTATCCGCCAGGGGGGAATTGAGGGCTACACCTTC. This gives the protein CASSIRQGGIEGYTF.

This clone was observed once. V gene TRBV30 combines with J gene TRBJ2-7; D is unclear. Trimming stripped 5 bases from V and 1 base from J, with 6 bases between. Germline V gene lookup returns CDR1 GTSNPN and CDR2 SVGIG (reference sequence). The length of the CDR3 is 11 residues. CDR3 coding DNA: TGTGCCTGGGACCAATCCTACGAGCAGTACTTC. Translating gives CAWDQSYEQYF.

The V gene is TRBV27, the J gene TRBJ2-7; the match to TRBD1 covers 8 bases. Germline CDR1 and CDR2: MNHEY and SMNVEV (reference sequence). J lost 0 bases, V lost 8 bases, and 3 bases had no gene match. The length of the CDR3 is 13 residues. CDR3 region: CASGTGPSYEQYF. Here the CDR3 DNA reads TGTGCCAGCGGGACAGGACCCTCCTACGAGCAGTACTTC.

The gene calls are TRBV19 and TRBJ1-5; D is ambiguous. Trimming took 5 bases from V and 9 from J, leaving 11 bases between them. This CDR3 comprises 12 residues. Germline loops: CDR1 LNHDA, CDR2 SQIVND (reference sequence). CDR3: CASSPPLGPQHF. DNA of the CDR3: TGTGCCAGTAGTCCCCCCCTTGGGCCCCAGCATTTT. Full variable domain (remainder filled in from reference TRBV19 and TRBJ1-5): DGGITQSPKYLFRKEGQNVTLSCEQNLNHDAMYWYRQDPGQGLRLIYYSQIVNDFQKGDIAEGYSVSREKKESFPLTVTSAQKNPTAFYLCASSPPLGPQHFGDGTRLSIL.

Points on this clone: The missing conserved phenylalanine or tryptophan at the end of this CDR3 makes a read error likely. The chain joins TRBV6-5 to TRBJ1-2; no clear D. The CDR3 length is 12 residues. CDR1 MNHEY and CDR2 SVGAGI come from the germline V gene. The V gene lost 5 bases and the J gene lost 1 base, with 5 bases spanning the gap. CDR3 bases: TGTGCCAGCAGTGCGAATAACTATGGCTACACCCTC. This codes for CASSANNYGYTL.

CDR3 amino acids: CASSFMRGLEPQHF. Here the CDR3 DNA reads TGTGCCAGCAGTTTTATGAGGGGGCTGGAGCCCCAGCATTTT. J is TRBJ1-5 and V is TRBV28; 7 bases fit TRBD1. Losses at the gene ends were 3 bases for V and 8 bases for J; bases not matched to a gene: 7. Germline CDR1 reads MDHEN; CDR2 reads SYDVKM. The CDR3 extends over 14 amino acids.

The genes are TRBV30 and TRBJ1-1, with D possibly TRBD1 on 6 matching bases. The CDR3 covers 13 residues. The germline gives CDR1 GTSNPN, CDR2 SVGIG (reference sequence). V gave up 4 bases and J gave up 4 bases, with 13 bases separating them. CDR3 nucleotide sequence: TGTGCCTGGACCGCTAGGGGGATCACTGAAGCTTTCTTT. Residues: CAWTARGITEAFF.

The chain has TRBV5-4 and TRBJ1-2; 9 positions match TRBD1. V dropped 0 bases and J dropped 1; count of bases not matched to a gene: 7. CDR1 SGHNT and CDR2 YYREEE come from the germline V gene (reference sequence). CDR3 length: 17 amino acids. Here the CDR3 reads CASSLAGWTGVNYGYTF. As DNA, the CDR3 is TGTGCCAGCAGCTTGGCGGGCTGGACAGGGGTTAACTATGGCTACACCTTC.

This chain uses TRBV30 with TRBJ2-7; maybe TRBD2 (5 bases). Germline V lookup: CDR1 GTSNPN, CDR2 SVGIG (reference sequence). The CDR3 covers 14 residues. The V end lost 2 bases, the J end lost 3 bases, and 14 bases lay between the germline ends. The CDR3 sequence is CAWSFLGLDYEQYF. CDR3 DNA: TGTGCCTGGAGTTTCCTCGGACTCGACTACGAGCAGTACTTC.

A note on this clone: Other DNA sequences of this sample code for an identical CDR3. The V gene is TRBV27, the J gene TRBJ2-2; the D is unclear. V lost 4 bases, J lost 6 bases, and 12 bases lay in between. CDR3 size: 14 residues. CDR1 MNHEY and CDR2 SMNVEV come from the germline V gene (reference sequence). The CDR3 here is CASSYGGAAGELFF. The CDR3 DNA reads as TGTGCCAGCAGTTACGGCGGTGCCGCCGGGGAGCTGTTTTTT.

In regard to this clone: Because the CDR3's place on the DNA is in doubt, the DNA is left out and the CDR3 is given as listed by TCRdb. This rearrangement joins TRBV28 to TRBJ1-6; the table's D call TRBD1 went unverified against the DNA. The CDR3 spans 14 residues, counting both ends. In germline, CDR1 is MDHEN, CDR2 SYDVKM. The chain's CDR3 is CASSFLADNSPLHF.

J is TRBJ2-7 and V is TRBV9; 7 bases are a match to TRBD1. J was trimmed by 3 bases and V by 3 bases; bases with no gene match: 9. This CDR3 is built from 15 residues. Germline V lookup: CDR1 SGDLS, CDR2 YYNGEE. In DNA, the CDR3 is TGTGCCAGCAGCGCCTCCGGGACAGCTTTCTACGAGCAGTACTTC. This sequence encodes CASSASGTAFYEQYF.

The chain couples TRBV11-2 to TRBJ2-7, with D perhaps TRBD2 (6 bases). V lost 3 bases, J lost 6 bases, and 12 bases lay in between. Germline loops: CDR1 SGHAT, CDR2 FQNNGV. The CDR3 consists of 13 residues. The DNA of the CDR3 is TGTGCCAGCAGCTTCCCGGGAGCGGGCGAGCAGTACTTC. Protein product: CASSFPGAGEQYF.